There are a few counts of the clone carrying this T cell receptor beta chain. As yet, its antigen is unknown. This may be a read error, as it is one base from a much larger clone. This entry belongs to a study of T cells in Graves' hyperthyroidism and ophthalmopathy. Study observations and caveats: Appearing also in blood were most of the thyroid clonotypes expanded above 0.001.

Germline CDR1 SGHAT, CDR2 FQNNGV. The CDR3 runs to 18 residues. TCR beta CDR3 regions were amplified from RNA transcripts. The HTBI primer set served for first-round RT-PCR of the TCR CDR3. TCRdb processed the multiplex PCR reads anew with MiXCR; each CDR3 protein has one entry. The sample contains 200,000 or so distinct CDR3 sequences, around 16% of which appear only once. From around 11 ml of fresh peripheral blood, PBMCs were isolated. The chain links TRBV11-2 to TRBJ2-1; 12 bases line up with TRBD2. Source material: blood. This TCR derives from a woman aged 50 to 60 with Graves' hyperthyroidism. The CDR3 nucleotides read TGTGCCAGCAGCCCCCGGACTAGCGGGATATTCTCCTACAATGAGCAGTCCTTC. Translated, it gives CASSPRTSGIFSYNEQSF.